This is a list of T cell receptor beta chains from one sample in a study of shared clonotypes between healthy human individuals. TCRdb keeps only in-frame clones here, not all; method: immunoSEQ multiplex PCR. This table has 2 million to 2.5 million clones, roughly 92% appearing once. The sample taken for sequencing was naive CD4+ T cells from PBMCs. These receptors came from a man in his late teens or twenties in good health. Some clones in this sample may be carry-over from other donors' samples. Both conserved end residues are part of each CDR3. A D gene is named only where the DNA matches it firmly. Size tells how often a clone was seen (once, few, many) or the class of an expanded clone, and some rows leave it out.

TRBD1	.	TRBJ1-2	TRBV7-9	CASSTGQGRDTF	TGTGCCAGCAGCACCGGACAGGGACGGGACACCTTC
.	.	TRBJ1-3	TRBV28	CASRPGAFSGNTIYF	TGTGCCAGCAGACCAGGGGCCTTCTCTGGAAACACCATATATTTT
.	.	TRBJ1-5	TRBV6-6	CASRPPGGGGNQPQHF	TGTGCCAGCAGACCCCCTGGTGGAGGAGGCAATCAGCCCCAGCATTTT
.	.	TRBJ2-3	TRBV11-2	CASSFQVRRGTDTQYF	TGTGCCAGCAGCTTCCAGGTGCGCAGGGGCACAGATACGCAGTATTTT
.	.	TRBJ1-2	TRBV4-3	CASSQDRGAAAVYGYTF	TGCGCCAGCAGCCAAGATCGCGGGGCAGCGGCCGTTTATGGCTACACCTTC
.	few	TRBJ2-2	TRBV5-1	CASSSNTGELFF	TGCGCCAGCAGCTCCAACACCGGGGAGCTGTTTTTT
.	.	TRBJ2-1	TRBV2	CASADRREKQFF	TGTGCCAGCGCCGACCGGAGGGAAAAGCAGTTCTTC
TRBD2	.	TRBJ2-5	TRBV7-7	CASSIGLVQETQYF	TGTGCCAGCAGCATCGGACTAGTTCAAGAGACCCAGTACTTC
TRBD1	.	TRBJ1-4	TRBV4-1	CASSPGDRTNEKLFF	TGCGCCAGCAGCCCCGGGGACAGAACTAATGAAAAACTGTTTTTT
TRBD1	.	TRBJ2-3	TRBV5-1	CASSEGATSGDTQYF	TGCGCCAGCAGTGAGGGGGCTACGTCTGGGGATACGCAGTATTTT
.	.	TRBJ2-3	TRBV11-2	CASSHAGFKGDTQYF	TGTGCCAGCAGCCACGCGGGCTTCAAGGGAGATACGCAGTATTTT
TRBD2	.	TRBJ2-3	TRBV5-1	CASSLISGTTDTQYF	TGCGCCAGCAGCTTGATTAGCGGGACTACAGATACGCAGTATTTT
.	.	TRBJ2-3	TRBV7-8	CASSLGVPTSTDTQYF	TGTGCCAGCAGCTTAGGAGTACCGACCAGCACAGATACGCAGTATTTT
.	.	TRBJ1-1	TRBV20-1	CSARPAEAFF	TGCAGTGCTCGACCAGCTGAAGCTTTCTTT
.	.	TRBJ2-1	TRBV7-2	CASSLTRSPVTEQFF	TGTGCCAGCAGCTTAACTCGTTCCCCAGTCACGGAGCAGTTCTTC
.	.	TRBJ1-3	TRBV5-4	CASSSSSRRGGNTIYF	TGTGCCAGCAGCTCCAGTTCCAGGAGGGGTGGAAACACCATATATTTT
.	.	TRBJ1-1	TRBV10-2	CASSDGDLGSAFF	TGCGCCAGCAGCGATGGGGACTTGGGGAGTGCTTTCTTT
TRBD1	.	TRBJ1-6	TRBV4-1	CATSRTGVGSPLHF	TGCGCCACCAGTCGGACAGGGGTGGGCTCACCCCTCCACTTT
.	.	TRBJ2-7	TRBV5-1	CASSLQGGSEQYF	TGCGCCAGCAGCTTGCAGGGGGGAAGCGAGCAGTACTTC
.	.	TRBJ2-1	TRBV9	CASSVGNNEQFF	TGTGCCAGCAGCGTAGGGAATAATGAGCAGTTCTTC
.	.	TRBJ2-6	TRBV5-1	CASSLGGAGANVLTF	TGCGCCAGCAGCTTGGGGGGTGCTGGGGCCAACGTCCTGACTTTC
.	.	TRBJ1-1	TRBV5-1	CASSARTLNTEAFF	TGCGCCAGCAGCGCCCGGACGTTGAACACTGAAGCTTTCTTT
.	.	TRBJ2-7	TRBV30	CAWSGRGLAYEQYF	TGTGCCTGGAGTGGGAGAGGCCTTGCCTACGAGCAGTACTTC
TRBD2	.	TRBJ2-3	TRBV6-1	CAIHSSGSADTQYF	TGTGCCATCCACTCTAGCGGGAGTGCAGATACGCAGTATTTT
.	.	TRBJ1-2	TRBV28	CASSSPHRGHNYGYTF	TGTGCCAGCAGTTCCCCGCACCGGGGCCATAACTATGGCTACACCTTC
.	.	TRBJ2-7	TRBV5-4	CASSYSGSLYEQYF	TGTGCCAGCAGCTATTCCGGGAGCTTATACGAGCAGTACTTC
.	.	TRBJ1-2	TRBV6-1	CASSEDFFVGTRGYTF	TGTGCCAGCAGTGAAGATTTTTTTGTTGGGACACGAGGCTACACCTTC